A single sample is the source of the 31 T cell receptor beta chains below, sequenced in a study of control samples from healthy donors and cancer patients. The repertoire was sequenced with immunoSEQ multiplex PCR; TCRdb's copy has only in-frame clones and lacks some. Of under 65,000 clones in the sample, over 75% were seen once. Sequences were obtained from PBMCs. The source of these receptors is a woman aged 45-65 years with colorectal cancer.

The gene calls are TRBV5-6 and TRBJ1-2, with TRBD1 identical over 8 bases. This CDR3 is 13 amino acids long. Germline CDR1 and CDR2: SGHDT and YYEEEE. V was pared by 4 bases and J by 5 bases, with 4 bases of the junction left unmatched. The CDR3 sequence: CASSEGTGYGYTF. The CDR3 region has the DNA TGTGCCAGCAGCGAGGGGACAGGTTATGGCTACACCTTC.

The chain carries TRBV4-1 and TRBJ2-7, with D uncertain. Trimming removed 4 bases at V and 3 bases at J, with 10 bases between. Germline V lookup: CDR1 MGHRA, CDR2 YSYEKL. This CDR3 has 13 amino acids. The CDR3 sequence: CASSPTWGYEQYF. Written as DNA, the CDR3 is TGCGCCAGCAGCCCCACCTGGGGCTACGAGCAGTACTTC.

This chain uses TRBV7-2 with TRBJ1-6, with D perhaps TRBD1 (6 bases). Germline CDR1 is SGHTA and CDR2 is FQGNSA. This CDR3 region has 20 residues. V was pared by 0 bases and J by 10 bases, with 28 bases between. CDR3 sequence: CASSLAYIRNGTPGESPLHF. The CDR3 region has the DNA TGTGCCAGCAGCTTAGCCTATATCCGGAACGGGACACCTGGCGAGTCACCCCTCCACTTT. The entire variable domain, with the rest obtained from reference TRBV7-2 and TRBJ1-6, is as follows: GAGVSQSPSNKVTEKGKDVELRCDPISGHTALYWYRQSLGQGLEFLIYFQGNSAPDKSGLPSDRFSAERTGGSVSTLTIQRTQQEDSAVYLCASSLAYIRNGTPGESPLHFGNGTRLTVT.

This chain links TRBV28 with TRBJ1-1, with 7 bases matching TRBD1. V was clipped by 6 bases and J by 4 bases; unmatched bases: 5. Germline CDR1 and CDR2: MDHEN and SYDVKM. This CDR3 is built from 13 residues. The CDR3 is CASSPGGITEAFF. The CDR3 bases are TGTGCCAGCAGCCCAGGGGGTATCACTGAAGCTTTCTTT.

This clone was observed a single time. The V gene is TRBV2, the J gene TRBJ1-1; D uncertain. The V gene lost 8 bases and the J gene lost 1 base, with 11 bases spanning the gap. Germline lookup yields CDR1 SNHLY and CDR2 FYNNEI. CDR3 length: 13 amino acids. As DNA, the CDR3 is TGTGCCAGCGGAGTTGACTCGAACACTGAAGCTTTCTTT. As protein: CASGVDSNTEAFF. Full variable domain (remainder filled in from reference TRBV2 and TRBJ1-1): EPEVTQTPSHQVTQMGQEVILRCVPISNHLYFYWYRQILGQKVEFLVSFYNNEISEKSEIFDDQFSVERPDGSNFTLKIRSTKLEDSAMYFCASGVDSNTEAFFGQGTRLTVV.

V usage is TRBV19 and J usage is TRBJ1-2, with no clear D. Trimming removed 5 bases from V and 3 bases from J, with 10 bases in between. Germline V gives CDR1 LNHDA, CDR2 SQIVND (reference sequence). The length of the CDR3 is 13 residues. The CDR3 DNA follows: TGTGCCAGTAGTCGCCAGGAGGACTATGGCTACACCTTC. Translating gives CASSRQEDYGYTF.

This clone was recorded once. This sequence joins TRBV29-1 and TRBJ2-2; D may be TRBD2 (6 bases). Germline V CDR1 and CDR2: SQVTM, ANQGSEA. The ends were cut back, 3 bases at V and 3 bases at J, with 14 bases in the middle. CDR3 length: 15 amino acids. Here the CDR3 reads CSVEVGGLDTGELFF. The DNA of the CDR3 is TGCAGCGTTGAGGTAGGAGGGTTGGACACCGGGGAGCTGTTTTTT.

This clone turned up a few times. The chain recombines TRBV6-6 with TRBJ1-2; D remains ambiguous. Germline-derived CDR1 and CDR2 are MNHNY and SVGAGI (reference sequence). V lost 7 bases and J 2 bases, leaving 11 bases between the germline ends. The CDR3 is made up of 13 amino acids. CDR3 nucleotides: TGTGCCAGCACTCTCCCTGGGAACTATGGCTACACCTTC. It encodes CASTLPGNYGYTF.

V is TRBV9 and J is TRBJ2-7; 9 bases fit TRBD1. With 0 bases clipped from V and 6 bases from J, the junction kept 4 bases outside the gene matches. The germline CDR1 and CDR2 sequences are SGDLS and YYNGEE. CDR3 size: 14 residues. CDR3: CASSVGDRVSEQYF. The DNA for the CDR3 is TGTGCCAGCAGCGTAGGGGACAGGGTATCCGAGCAGTACTTC.

The genes are TRBV28 and TRBJ1-3, with no clear D. The CDR3 length is 15 residues. CDR1 MDHEN and CDR2 SYDVKM come from the germline V gene. V lost 6 bases, J lost 1 base, and 13 bases lay in between. For the CDR3, the DNA is TGTGCCAGCAGGGTTACAGCCACATCTGGAAACACCATATATTTT. This encodes CASRVTATSGNTIYF. Full variable domain (rest looked up from reference TRBV28 and TRBJ1-3): DVKVTQSSRYLVKRTGEKVFLECVQDMDHENMFWYRQDPGLGLRLIYFSYDVKMKEKGDIPEGYSVSREKKERFSLILESASTNQTSMYLCASRVTATSGNTIYFGEGSWLTVV.

The chain links TRBV5-1 to TRBJ2-7; D may be TRBD1 (6 bases). V lost 4 bases and J lost 0, with 8 bases in between. Germline CDR1 SGHRS, CDR2 YFSETQ. There are 13 residues in the CDR3. The CDR3 DNA reads as TGCGCCAGCAGCCGGACAGACTCCTACGAGCAGTACTTC. Translating it yields CASSRTDSYEQYF.

V is TRBV6-4 and J is TRBJ2-1; D gene unclear. The CDR3 is 13 amino acids. Germline CDR1 MRHNA, CDR2 SNTAGT. Trimming cost V 0 bases and J 13 bases, with 13 bases left between them. CDR3 sequence reads: CASSDSPGQTQFF. The CDR3 DNA reads TGTGCCAGCAGTGACTCGCCGGGCCAGACCCAGTTCTTC.

This chain uses TRBV30 with TRBJ2-3; TRBD1 might be the D (6 bases). Germline V gives CDR1 GTSNPN, CDR2 SVGIG (reference sequence). The CDR3 length is 16 residues. Deletions cut 3 bases from V and 1 base from J, with 17 bases between. The CDR3 spells CAWRGPHRAGTDTQYF. For the CDR3, the DNA is TGTGCCTGGAGGGGCCCCCACAGGGCTGGCACAGATACGCAGTATTTT. Filled out from reference TRBV30 and TRBJ2-3, the complete variable domain reads SQTIHQWPATLVQPVGSPLSLECTVEGTSNPNLYWYRQAAGRGLQLLFYSVGIGQISSEVPQNLSASRPQDRQFILSSKKLLLSDSGFYLCAWRGPHRAGTDTQYFGPGTRLTVL.

The V and J genes are TRBV13 and TRBJ2-1, with 10 bases matching TRBD1. Germline V CDR1 and CDR2: PRHDT, FYEKMQ (reference sequence). The CDR3 covers 16 residues. J lost 5 bases, V lost 6 bases, and 10 bases had no gene match. Here the CDR3 DNA reads TGTGCCAGCAGGGCTGACAGGGGGCTTCTCCACAATGAGCAGTTCTTC. The encoded protein is CASRADRGLLHNEQFF.

The V and J genes are TRBV5-1 and TRBJ2-7, with TRBD1 identical over 9 bases. Germline-derived CDR1 and CDR2 are SGHRS and YFSETQ. This CDR3 is built from 14 residues. The V and J ends lost 4 bases and 7 bases, in that order; junction bases with no gene match: 9. Written as DNA, the CDR3 is TGCGCCAGCAGCCCAGGGACAGGGTTGAGAGAGCAGTACTTC. It specifies CASSPGTGLREQYF.

CDR3 DNA sequence: TGCGCCAGCAGCTTGTGGGTGGGCGGCTACACCTTC. It codes for CASSLWVGGYTF. The chain has TRBV5-1 and TRBJ1-2; D unresolved. The CDR3 is 12 residues long. Trimming cost V 1 base and J 8 bases, with 9 bases left between them. Per the germline V gene, CDR1 is SGHRS and CDR2 is YFSETQ.

CDR3 sequence: CASNRGGESNQPQHF. CDR3 bases: TGTGCCAGCAACAGAGGGGGCGAGAGCAATCAGCCCCAGCATTTT. V gene TRBV9 combines with J gene TRBJ1-5, with 7 positions matching TRBD1. V dropped 6 bases and J dropped 1; count of bases not matched to a gene: 7. The germline V gene encodes CDR1 SGDLS and CDR2 YYNGEE. This CDR3 is built from 15 residues.

V usage is TRBV19 and J usage is TRBJ1-2, with D perhaps TRBD1 (5 bases). Germline V gene lookup returns CDR1 LNHDA and CDR2 SQIVND (reference sequence). Trimming left V 5 bases short and J 4 bases short, with 14 bases between. The CDR3 is 14 residues long. This CDR3 is CASSWTKTGYGYTF. The CDR3 nucleotides read TGTGCCAGTAGTTGGACAAAAACCGGCTATGGCTACACCTTC.

The chain links TRBV9 to TRBJ1-1; D is ambiguous. The ends were cut back, 4 bases at V and 0 bases at J, with 7 bases in the middle. Germline-derived CDR1 and CDR2 are SGDLS and YYNGEE. This CDR3 contains 13 residues. CDR3 region: CASSYSMNTEAFF. The CDR3 bases are TGTGCCAGCAGCTATAGCATGAACACTGAAGCTTTCTTT.

The CDR3 region has the DNA TGCGCCAGCAGCTTGGATGCGCATACCGGGGAGCTGTTTTTT. Its translation is CASSLDAHTGELFF. The V and J genes are TRBV5-1 and TRBJ2-2; no clear D. The CDR3 runs 14 residues. CDR1 and CDR2 (germline): SGHRS, YFSETQ. V was cut by 0 bases and J by 5 bases, with 8 bases left in between.

The chain couples TRBV15 to TRBJ1-4; no clear D gene. V lost 5 bases to trimming and J lost 7 bases, with 11 bases between them. Germline V gene data show CDR1 as LNHNV and CDR2 as YYDKDF (reference sequence). The CDR3 has 13 amino acids. The CDR3 spells CATSRSLGEKLFF. The CDR3 DNA sequence: TGTGCCACCAGCCGATCTTTAGGTGAAAAACTGTTTTTT.

Remarks on this clone: The junction differs from germline at one of its ends, possibly a read error. The chain combines TRBV7-2 with TRBJ1-1, with 8 bases lining up with TRBD1. This CDR3 has 14 residues. The germline V gene encodes CDR1 SGHTA and CDR2 FQGNSA. The DNA of the CDR3 is TGTGCCAGCAGCTACAACAGGGGGAACTCTGAAGCTTTCTTT. This translates into CASSYNRGNSEAFF.

This clone was seen more than once but under ten times. The chain has TRBV25-1 and TRBJ1-4; D is possibly TRBD1 (6 bases). V lost 1 base to trimming and J lost 0 bases, with 12 bases between them. The germline gives CDR1 MGHDK, CDR2 SYGVNS. The CDR3 extends over 17 amino acids. CDR3 nucleotides: TGTGCCAGCAGTGAATTAAGGACAGCAGCAACTAATGAAAAACTGTTTTTT. Residues: CASSELRTAATNEKLFF. The full variable domain, in which reference TRBV25-1 and TRBJ1-4 provide the parts outside the CDR3, is EADIYQTPRYLVIGTGKKITLECSQTMGHDKMYWYQQDPGMELHLIHYSYGVNSTEKGDLSSESTVSRIRTEHFPLTLESARPSHTSQYLCASSELRTAATNEKLFFGSGTQLSVL.

This chain uses TRBV7-9 with TRBJ1-5, with 8 bases that match TRBD1. Germline V gene data show CDR1 as SEHNR and CDR2 as FQNEAQ (reference sequence). CDR3 size: 16 residues. After removal of 4 bases from V and 6 bases from J, the junction contained 11 bases not matched to a gene. For the CDR3, the DNA is TGTGCCAGCAGCTACTCCGGACAGGGTGTGGGTCAGCCCCAGCATTTT. Its translation is CASSYSGQGVGQPQHF.

The CDR3 nucleotides read TGTGCCAGCAGCATGGGACAGGTGGATTCACCCCTCCACTTT. It yields the protein CASSMGQVDSPLHF. The rearrangement joins TRBV7-3 to TRBJ1-6, with 8 positions matching TRBD1. Germline loops: CDR1 SGHTA, CDR2 FQGTGA. The CDR3 runs 14 residues. V was pared by 5 bases and J by 8 bases, with 5 bases of the junction left unmatched.

The chain recombines TRBV19 with TRBJ1-5, with no clear D. Trimming took 5 bases from V and 0 from J, leaving 26 bases between them. Looked up from germline, CDR1 is LNHDA and CDR2 is SQIVND (reference sequence). The CDR3 extends over 20 amino acids. This CDR3 is CASSSNKGSGMQYSNQPQHF. The DNA of the CDR3 is TGTGCCAGTAGTTCGAACAAGGGTTCGGGCATGCAATATAGCAATCAGCCCCAGCATTTT.

The chain employs TRBV7-8 and TRBJ2-2; no firm D call. The CDR3 has 13 amino acids. Germline assignment: CDR1 SGHVS and CDR2 FQNEAQ. V dropped 4 bases and J dropped 7 bases, with 10 bases sitting between them. The CDR3 here is CASSSRRVGELFF. In DNA, the CDR3 is TGTGCCAGCAGCTCGCGTAGGGTCGGGGAGCTGTTTTTT.

The chain recombines TRBV7-2 with TRBJ1-4; possible D gene TRBD1, 5 bases. Trimming stripped 5 bases from V and 4 bases from J, with 11 bases between. The V gene's germline CDR1 is SGHTA and CDR2 FQGNSA. There are 14 residues in the CDR3. CDR3 sequence (DNA): TGTGCCAGCAGCCGGGACGGAAGTAATGAAAAACTGTTTTTT. Its protein is CASSRDGSNEKLFF.

The V call is TRBV6-1, the J call TRBJ2-3; D ambiguous. Trimming took 1 base from V and 1 from J, leaving 9 bases between them. The CDR3 has 15 residues. The germline V gene has CDR1 MNHNS and CDR2 SASEGT. This CDR3 is CASSEGLVGTDTQYF. For the CDR3, the DNA is TGTGCCAGCAGTGAAGGGCTCGTAGGCACAGATACGCAGTATTTT.

The chain combines TRBV6-5 with TRBJ2-3, with 7 bases fitting TRBD2. J was trimmed by 1 base and V by 8 bases; bases with no gene match: 3. CDR3 size: 13 residues. CDR1 MNHEY and CDR2 SVGAGI come from the germline V gene. The CDR3 sequence: CASLADGTDTQYF. CDR3 DNA sequence: TGTGCCAGCCTAGCGGACGGCACAGATACGCAGTATTTT.

This chain uses TRBV6-6 with TRBJ1-1, with D hard to call. This CDR3 is built from 13 residues. V was trimmed by 8 bases and J by 1 base, leaving 11 bases between them. The germline V gene encodes CDR1 MNHNY and CDR2 SVGAGI (reference sequence). The CDR3 DNA is TGTGCCAGCGCCCCAGGCAGGAACACTGAAGCTTTCTTT. Its translation is CASAPGRNTEAFF.